This passage covers 5 T cell receptor beta chains from one sample sequenced in a study of cytomegalovirus exposure and HLA in healthy donors. The primer mix had 60 Vbeta and 13 Jbeta primers. The protocol was immunoSEQ multiplex PCR, while the TCRdb copy is restricted to in-frame clones and leaves out a portion. The sample yields around 150,000 clones, approximately 70% seen once. Material for sequencing was PBMCs. Receptors originate from a man aged 35 to 55 in good health and CMV-seropositive.

This chain joins TRBV29-1 and TRBJ2-5; TRBD1 agrees at 7 bases. V was pared by 7 bases and J by 11 bases, with 16 bases of the junction left unmatched. This CDR3 spans 13 amino acids. Per the germline V gene, CDR1 is SQVTM and CDR2 is ANQGSEA. CDR3 residues: CSAKGQQVREQYF. The CDR3 nucleotides read TGCAGCGCCAAGGGACAGCAGGTCAGGGAGCAGTACTTC.

The chain is built from TRBV5-6 and TRBJ2-7; no clear D. CDR1 is SGHDT, CDR2 YYEEEE, per germline. The ends were cut back, 1 base at V and 3 bases at J, with 2 bases in the middle. The CDR3 consists of 11 residues. The CDR3: CASSLYYEQYF. CDR3 bases: TGTGCCAGCAGCTTGTACTACGAGCAGTACTTC.

This chain joins TRBV18 and TRBJ2-7, with TRBD1 as a possible D gene (6 bases). V was shortened by 0 bases and J by 6 bases, with 15 bases between the two germline ends. Germline V gives CDR1 KGHSH, CDR2 LQKENI. The CDR3 runs to 15 residues. CDR3 amino acids: CASSPPGTNLGEQYF. The CDR3 DNA reads TGTGCCAGCTCACCACCTGGGACAAATTTGGGCGAGCAGTACTTC.

The J gene is TRBJ1-1, the V gene TRBV5-6; tentatively, D is TRBD1 (6 bases). CDR1 is SGHDT, CDR2 YYEEEE, per germline. CDR3 length equals 14 residues. Between the trimmed V and J ends, which lost 4 bases and 3 bases, there was a span of 13 bases. For the CDR3, the DNA is TGTGCCAGCAGCCCGGACAGAGCGTACACTGAAGCTTTCTTT. Its protein product is CASSPDRAYTEAFF.

The chain combines TRBV6-5 with TRBJ2-7; a possible D gene is TRBD2 (6 bases). The ends were cut back, 5 bases at V and 0 bases at J, with 11 bases in the middle. This CDR3 spans 14 amino acids. Germline CDR1 is MNHEY and CDR2 is SVGAGI. DNA of the CDR3: TGTGCCAGCAGTGACCCCGGGGGCTCCTACGAGCAGTACTTC. Translating it yields CASSDPGGSYEQYF.